The T cell receptor (beta chain) under discussion was sequenced for a study of T cells in Graves' hyperthyroidism and ophthalmopathy. Study outcomes and limitations: Patients with ophthalmopathy were separated from those with stable hyperthyroidism by a 13 V-J model.

Amplified TCR beta CDR3 regions derived from RNA transcripts. The HTBI set primed first-round TCR CDR3 RT-PCR. TCRdb re-called the multiplex PCR reads with MiXCR, one entry per CDR3 protein. The sample has about 380,000 distinct CDR3 sequences, approximately 13% seen once. The sample holds many counts of this clonotype. What it recognizes is unknown. The study enrolled patients aged 18 to 65 with newly diagnosed hyperthyroidism of under 2 months' duration. The study excluded patients with uncontrolled infection, other autoimmune disease, pregnancy or lactation. The blood specimen was taken at initial hyperthyroidism diagnosis, before any ophthalmopathy symptoms. This sequence originates from a man aged 25-40 years with Graves' hyperthyroidism that later progressed to Graves' ophthalmopathy. Material: blood.

CDR3 bases: TGTGCCAGCAGTTCGACAGGGGGTCCCGGGGAGCTGTTTTTT. Its protein product is CASSSTGGPGELFF. This chain uses TRBV27 with TRBJ2-2, with TRBD1 matching over 9 bases. CDR3 length: 14 residues. Germline CDR1 is MNHEY and CDR2 is SMNVEV (reference sequence). V was pared by 4 bases and J by 6 bases, with 3 bases of the junction left unmatched.